A selection of T cell receptor beta chains follows, all from one sample in a study of esophageal squamous cell carcinoma under preoperative chemotherapy. TCRdb re-derived calls from the PCR reads in MiXCR, one entry per CDR3 protein. The data hold some 30,000 distinct CDR3 sequences, with roughly half observed a single time. The specimen was collected from a patient given preoperative chemotherapy. Source of these receptors: a human donor with esophageal squamous cell carcinoma. The donor label of this sample is uncertain. The conserved cysteine and the conserved F or W are not part of the CDR3 here. The order of the fields is J gene, V gene, CDR3 protein.

J: TRBJ2-2
V: TRBV6-1
CDR3: ASTKTHGLAGGRPGAQF

J: TRBJ2-4
V: TRBV7-8
CDR3: ASSLHQWAKDTQY

J: TRBJ1-1
V: TRBV7-9
CDR3: ASSLNVRNTEAF

J: TRBJ2-4
V: TRBV12-3/TRBV12-4
CDR3: AGTWGGAQDIQY

J: TRBJ2-3
V: TRBV7-6
CDR3: ASSVMAGGSTDTQY

J: TRBJ2-2
V: TRBV12-5
CDR3: ASGFVQAPNTGALF

J: TRBJ2-5
V: TRBV27
CDR3: ASSIGGRYQETQY

J: TRBJ2-3
V: TRBV6-5
CDR3: ASRALTPDTQY

J: TRBJ2-2
V: TRBV25-1
CDR3: ASRANTGELF

J: .
V: TRBV7-9
CDR3: ASSLGQKETQY